This T cell receptor (beta chain) was sequenced for a study of T cell repertoires in cytomegalovirus infection. Turning to the study itself: A matching HLA type, together with CMV infection, was signaled by public TCR beta signatures.

Of note for this clonotype: Its antigen is still unknown.

Using its own MiXCR run on the reads, TCRdb lists one record per CDR3 protein. The sample includes around 710,000 distinct CDR3 sequences, 25% to 35% of them seen just once. Study-wide points: CMV-specific TCR beta clonotypes restricted by HLA-C dominated the ex vivo response. Public TCR beta family frequency separated CMV-and-HLA carriers, including in an independent cohort.

CDR3 length: 15 amino acids. V was clipped by 5 bases and J by 0 bases, with 11 bases between them. The material was cultured CD8+ T cells from PBMCs, obtained from culture after CMV antigen stimulation. This receptor was identified in a human donor in good health (CMV status not recorded). Some clones in this sample may be carry-over from other donors' samples. V is TRBV12-3 or TRBV12-4 and J is TRBJ1-3; D is perhaps TRBD1 (5 bases). CDR3 in DNA: TGTGCCAGCAGTCTGACAGTTTACTCTGGAAACACCATATATTTT. This gives the protein CASSLTVYSGNTIYF.